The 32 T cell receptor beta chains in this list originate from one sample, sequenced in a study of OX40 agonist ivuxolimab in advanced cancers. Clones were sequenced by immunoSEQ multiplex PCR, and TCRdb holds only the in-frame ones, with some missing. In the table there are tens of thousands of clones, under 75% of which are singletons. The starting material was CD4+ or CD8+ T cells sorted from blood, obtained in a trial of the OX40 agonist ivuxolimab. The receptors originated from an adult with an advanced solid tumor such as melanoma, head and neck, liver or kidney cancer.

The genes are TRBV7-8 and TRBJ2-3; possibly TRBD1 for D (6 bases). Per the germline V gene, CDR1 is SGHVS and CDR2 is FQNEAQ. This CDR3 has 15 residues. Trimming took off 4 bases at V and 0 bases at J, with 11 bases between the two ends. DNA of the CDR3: TGTGCCAGCAGCTCCGGACAGCTTAGCACAGATACGCAGTATTTT. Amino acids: CASSSGQLSTDTQYF.

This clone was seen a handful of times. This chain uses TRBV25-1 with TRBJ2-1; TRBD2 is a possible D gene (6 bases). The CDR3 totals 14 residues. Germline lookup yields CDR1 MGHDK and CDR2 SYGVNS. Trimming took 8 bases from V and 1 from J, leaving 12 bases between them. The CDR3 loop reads CASRGTLSYNEQFF. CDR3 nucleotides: TGTGCCAGCCGCGGGACTCTTTCCTACAATGAGCAGTTCTTC.

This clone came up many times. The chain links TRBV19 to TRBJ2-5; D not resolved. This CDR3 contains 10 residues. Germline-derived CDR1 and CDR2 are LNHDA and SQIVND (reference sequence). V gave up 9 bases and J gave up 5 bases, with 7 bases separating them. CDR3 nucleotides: TGTGCCAGGGTACGGGAGACCCAGTACTTC. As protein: CARVRETQYF.

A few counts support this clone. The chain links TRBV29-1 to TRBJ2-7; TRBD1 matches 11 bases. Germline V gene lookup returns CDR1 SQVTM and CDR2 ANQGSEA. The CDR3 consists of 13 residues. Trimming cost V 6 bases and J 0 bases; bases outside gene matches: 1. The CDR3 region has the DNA TGCAGCGTCGGGACAGGGGGCTCCTACGAGCAGTACTTC. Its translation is CSVGTGGSYEQYF.

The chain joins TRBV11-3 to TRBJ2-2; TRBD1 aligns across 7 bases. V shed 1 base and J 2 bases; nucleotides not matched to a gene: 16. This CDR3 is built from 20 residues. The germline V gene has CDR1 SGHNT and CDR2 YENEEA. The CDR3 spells CASSLGSSPWTGFNTGELFF. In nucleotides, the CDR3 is TGTGCCAGCAGCTTAGGGTCTTCCCCCTGGACAGGTTTTAACACCGGGGAGCTGTTTTTT.

CDR3 loop: CASSLFPGGGHNEQFF. In DNA, the CDR3 is TGTGCCAGCAGCTTATTCCCAGGGGGCGGCCACAATGAGCAGTTCTTC. The chain is built from TRBV11-3 and TRBJ2-1; 8 bases align to TRBD1. Trimming cost V 2 bases and J 5 bases; bases outside gene matches: 8. The V gene's germline CDR1 is SGHNT and CDR2 YENEEA. CDR3 size: 16 residues.

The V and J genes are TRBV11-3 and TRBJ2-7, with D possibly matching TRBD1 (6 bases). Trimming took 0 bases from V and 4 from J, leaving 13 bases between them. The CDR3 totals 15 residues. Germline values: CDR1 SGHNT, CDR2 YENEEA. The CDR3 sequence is CASSLEARGEYEQYF. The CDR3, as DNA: TGTGCCAGCAGCTTAGAGGCCAGGGGAGAGTACGAGCAGTACTTC.

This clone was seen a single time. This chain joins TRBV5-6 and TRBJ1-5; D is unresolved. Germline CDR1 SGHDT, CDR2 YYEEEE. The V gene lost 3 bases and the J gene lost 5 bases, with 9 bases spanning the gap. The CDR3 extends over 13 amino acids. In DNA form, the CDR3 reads TGTGCCAGCAGCTCACGTCCGCATCAGCCCCAGCATTTT. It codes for CASSSRPHQPQHF.

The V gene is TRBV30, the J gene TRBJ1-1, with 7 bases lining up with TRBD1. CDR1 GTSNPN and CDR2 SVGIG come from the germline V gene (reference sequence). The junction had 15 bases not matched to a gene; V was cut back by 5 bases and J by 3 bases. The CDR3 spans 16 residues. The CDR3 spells CAWPEGLKQGYTEAFF. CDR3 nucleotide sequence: TGTGCCTGGCCGGAAGGACTAAAACAGGGGTACACTGAAGCTTTCTTT.

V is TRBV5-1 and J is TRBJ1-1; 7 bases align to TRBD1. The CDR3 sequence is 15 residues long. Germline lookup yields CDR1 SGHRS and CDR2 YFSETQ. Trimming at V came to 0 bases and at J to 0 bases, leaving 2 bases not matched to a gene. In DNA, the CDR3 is TGCGCCAGCAGCTTGGCGGGACAGATGAACACTGAAGCTTTCTTT. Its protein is CASSLAGQMNTEAFF.

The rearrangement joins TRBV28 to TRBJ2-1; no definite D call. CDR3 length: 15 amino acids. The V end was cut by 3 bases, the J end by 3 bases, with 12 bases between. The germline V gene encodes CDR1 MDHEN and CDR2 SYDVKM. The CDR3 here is CASSFQPPLYNEQFF. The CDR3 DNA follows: TGTGCCAGCAGTTTCCAACCACCCCTCTACAATGAGCAGTTCTTC.

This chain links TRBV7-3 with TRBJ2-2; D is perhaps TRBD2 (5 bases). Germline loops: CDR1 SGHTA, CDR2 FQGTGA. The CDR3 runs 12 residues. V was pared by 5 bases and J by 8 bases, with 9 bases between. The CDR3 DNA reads TGTGCCAGCAGCCCCGGACTGGGGGAGCTGTTTTTT. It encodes CASSPGLGELFF.

CDR3 sequence: CASSQDFRQGWSVYEQYF. CDR3 nucleotides: TGCGCCAGCAGCCAAGACTTCAGACAGGGCTGGAGTGTCTACGAGCAGTACTTC. The V call is TRBV4-3, the J call TRBJ2-7, with TRBD1 matching 7 bases. Germline-derived CDR1 and CDR2 are LGHNA and YSLEER. Unmatched junction bases numbered 14, after V lost 0 bases and J lost 3 bases. CDR3 length: 18 residues.

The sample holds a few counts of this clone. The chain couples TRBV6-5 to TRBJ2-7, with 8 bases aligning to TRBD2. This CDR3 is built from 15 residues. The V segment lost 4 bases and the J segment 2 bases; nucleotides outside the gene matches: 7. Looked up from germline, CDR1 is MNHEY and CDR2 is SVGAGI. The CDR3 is CASSSQSGGAYEQYF. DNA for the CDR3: TGTGCCAGCAGTTCGCAGAGCGGGGGTGCCTACGAGCAGTACTTC.

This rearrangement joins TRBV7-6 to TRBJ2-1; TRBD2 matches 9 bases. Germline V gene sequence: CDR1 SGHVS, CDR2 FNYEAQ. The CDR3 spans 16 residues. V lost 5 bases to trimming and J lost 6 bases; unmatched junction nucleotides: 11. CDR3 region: CASSQEAGGNVNEQFF. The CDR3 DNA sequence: TGTGCCAGCAGCCAAGAAGCGGGGGGTAATGTCAATGAGCAGTTCTTC.

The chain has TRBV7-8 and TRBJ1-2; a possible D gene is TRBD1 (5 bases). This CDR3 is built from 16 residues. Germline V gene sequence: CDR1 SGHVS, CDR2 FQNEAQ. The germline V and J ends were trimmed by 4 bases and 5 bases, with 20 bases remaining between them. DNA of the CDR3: TGTGCCAGCAGCTCGCTGACAGATCGAACCAGATATGGCTACACCTTC. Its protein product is CASSSLTDRTRYGYTF.

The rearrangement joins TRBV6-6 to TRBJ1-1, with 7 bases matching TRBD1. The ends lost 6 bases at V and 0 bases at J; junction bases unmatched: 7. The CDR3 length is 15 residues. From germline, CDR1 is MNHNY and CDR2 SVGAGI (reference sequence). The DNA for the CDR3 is TGTGCCAGCAGCCGGACAGGCAACATGAACACTGAAGCTTTCTTT. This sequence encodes CASSRTGNMNTEAFF.

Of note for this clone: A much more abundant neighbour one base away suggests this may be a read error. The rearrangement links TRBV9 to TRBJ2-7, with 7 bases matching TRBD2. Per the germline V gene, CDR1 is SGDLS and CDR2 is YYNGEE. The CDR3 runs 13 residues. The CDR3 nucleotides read TGTGCCAGCGGCGTGGGAGCGGGGTACGAGCAGTACTTC. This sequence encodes CASGVGAGYEQYF.

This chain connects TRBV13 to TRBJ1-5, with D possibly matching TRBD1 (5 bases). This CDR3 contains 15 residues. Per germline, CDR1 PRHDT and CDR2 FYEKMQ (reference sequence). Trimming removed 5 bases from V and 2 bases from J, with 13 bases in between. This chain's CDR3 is CASSKGGVRNQPQHF. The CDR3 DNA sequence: TGTGCCAGCAGCAAAGGAGGGGTTCGCAATCAGCCCCAGCATTTT.

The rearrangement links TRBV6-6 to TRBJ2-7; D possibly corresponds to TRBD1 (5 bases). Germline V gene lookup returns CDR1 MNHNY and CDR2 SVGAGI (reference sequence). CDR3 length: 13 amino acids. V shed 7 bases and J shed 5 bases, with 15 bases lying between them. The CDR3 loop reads CASTTWTRHEQYF. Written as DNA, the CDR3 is TGTGCCAGCACGACGTGGACACGGCACGAGCAGTACTTC.

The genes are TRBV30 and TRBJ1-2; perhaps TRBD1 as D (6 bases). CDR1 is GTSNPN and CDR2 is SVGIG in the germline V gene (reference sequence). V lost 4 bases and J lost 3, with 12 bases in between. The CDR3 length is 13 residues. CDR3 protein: CAWTAGDYYGYTF. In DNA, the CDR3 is TGTGCCTGGACGGCAGGGGACTACTATGGCTACACCTTC.

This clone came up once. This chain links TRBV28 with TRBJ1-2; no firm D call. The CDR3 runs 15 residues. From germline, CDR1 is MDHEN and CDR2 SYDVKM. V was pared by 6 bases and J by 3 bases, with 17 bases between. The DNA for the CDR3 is TGTGCCAGCAGCCCCGGTTCGGGGTGGGACTATGGCTACACCTTC. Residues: CASSPGSGWDYGYTF.

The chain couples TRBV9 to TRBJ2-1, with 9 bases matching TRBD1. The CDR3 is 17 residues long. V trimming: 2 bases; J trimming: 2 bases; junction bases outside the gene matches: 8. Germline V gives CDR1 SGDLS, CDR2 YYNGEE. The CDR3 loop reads CASSVKYGTGPYNEQFF. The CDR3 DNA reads TGTGCCAGCAGCGTGAAATACGGGACAGGGCCCTACAATGAGCAGTTCTTC.

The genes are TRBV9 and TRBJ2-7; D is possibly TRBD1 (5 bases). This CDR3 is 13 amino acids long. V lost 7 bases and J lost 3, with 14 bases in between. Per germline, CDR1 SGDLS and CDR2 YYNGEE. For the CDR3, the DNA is TGTGCCAGCGGTGGGGCCACGGGCTACGAGCAGTACTTC. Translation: CASGGATGYEQYF.

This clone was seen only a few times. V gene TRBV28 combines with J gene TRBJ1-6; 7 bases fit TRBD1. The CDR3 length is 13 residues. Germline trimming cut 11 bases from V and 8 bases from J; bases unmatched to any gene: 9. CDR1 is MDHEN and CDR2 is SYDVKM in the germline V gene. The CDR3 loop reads CAHRGSSYSPLHF. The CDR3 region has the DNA TGTGCCCACAGGGGTTCCTCTTATTCACCCCTCCACTTT.

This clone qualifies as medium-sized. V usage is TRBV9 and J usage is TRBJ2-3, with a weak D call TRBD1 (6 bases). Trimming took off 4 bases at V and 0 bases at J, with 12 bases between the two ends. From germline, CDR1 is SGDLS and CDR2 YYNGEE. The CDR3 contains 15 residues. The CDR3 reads CASSPGVGSTDTQYF. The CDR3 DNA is TGTGCCAGCAGCCCAGGGGTCGGTAGCACAGATACGCAGTATTTT.

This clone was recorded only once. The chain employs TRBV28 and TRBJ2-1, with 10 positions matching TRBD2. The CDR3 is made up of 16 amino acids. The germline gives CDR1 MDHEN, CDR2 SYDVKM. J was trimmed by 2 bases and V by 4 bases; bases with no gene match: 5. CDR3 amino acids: CASSWLSGGAYNEQFF. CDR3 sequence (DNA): TGTGCCAGCAGTTGGCTAAGCGGGGGGGCCTACAATGAGCAGTTCTTC.

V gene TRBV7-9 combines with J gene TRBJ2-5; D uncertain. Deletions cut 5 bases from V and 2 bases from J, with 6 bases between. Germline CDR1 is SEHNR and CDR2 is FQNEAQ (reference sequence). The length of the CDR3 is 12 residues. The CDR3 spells CASSRLQETQYF. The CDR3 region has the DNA TGTGCCAGCAGCCGATTACAAGAGACCCAGTACTTC.

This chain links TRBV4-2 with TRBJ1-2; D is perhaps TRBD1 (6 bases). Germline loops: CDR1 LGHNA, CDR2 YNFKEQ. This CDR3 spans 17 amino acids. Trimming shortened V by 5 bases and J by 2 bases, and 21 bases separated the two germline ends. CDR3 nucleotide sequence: TGTGCCAGCAGCTTGCCCCAAGGACAGACCACAAACTATGGCTACACCTTC. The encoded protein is CASSLPQGQTTNYGYTF.

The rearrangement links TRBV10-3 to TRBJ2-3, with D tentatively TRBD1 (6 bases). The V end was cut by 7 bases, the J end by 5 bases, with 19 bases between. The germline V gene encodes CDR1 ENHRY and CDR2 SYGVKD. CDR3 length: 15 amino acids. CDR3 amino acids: CAINPRGEGEDTQYF. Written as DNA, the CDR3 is TGTGCCATCAACCCCAGGGGAGAAGGAGAAGATACGCAGTATTTT.

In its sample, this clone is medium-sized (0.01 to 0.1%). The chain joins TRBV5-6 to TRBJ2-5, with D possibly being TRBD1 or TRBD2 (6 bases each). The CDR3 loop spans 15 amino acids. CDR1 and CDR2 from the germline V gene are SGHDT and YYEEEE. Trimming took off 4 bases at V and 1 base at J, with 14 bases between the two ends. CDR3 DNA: TGTGCCAGCAGCCCCCGAGGGGGGACCCAAGAGACCCAGTACTTC. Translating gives CASSPRGGTQETQYF.

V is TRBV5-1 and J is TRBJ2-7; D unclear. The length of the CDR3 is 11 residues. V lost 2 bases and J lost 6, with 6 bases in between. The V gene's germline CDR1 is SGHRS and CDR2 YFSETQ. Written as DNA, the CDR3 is TGCGCCAGCAGCTTTGGGGTCGAGCAGTACTTC. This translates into CASSFGVEQYF.